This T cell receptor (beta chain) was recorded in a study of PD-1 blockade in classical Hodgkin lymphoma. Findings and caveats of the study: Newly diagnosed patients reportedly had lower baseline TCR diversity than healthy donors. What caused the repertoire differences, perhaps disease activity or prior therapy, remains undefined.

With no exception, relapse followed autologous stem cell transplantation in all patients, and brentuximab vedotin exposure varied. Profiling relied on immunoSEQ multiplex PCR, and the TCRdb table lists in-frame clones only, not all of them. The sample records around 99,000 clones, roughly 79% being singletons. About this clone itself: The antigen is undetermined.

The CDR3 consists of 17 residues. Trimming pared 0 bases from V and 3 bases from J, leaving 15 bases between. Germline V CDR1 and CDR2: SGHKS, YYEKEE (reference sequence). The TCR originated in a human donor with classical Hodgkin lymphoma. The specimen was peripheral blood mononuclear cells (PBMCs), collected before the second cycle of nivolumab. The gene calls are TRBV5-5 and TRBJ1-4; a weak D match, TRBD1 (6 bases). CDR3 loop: CASSLVGQNGANEKLFF. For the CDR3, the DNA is TGTGCCAGCAGCTTGGTTGGACAGAATGGGGCTAATGAAAAACTGTTTTTT. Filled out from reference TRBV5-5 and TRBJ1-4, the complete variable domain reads DAGVTQSPTHLIKTRGQQVTLRCSPISGHKSVSWYQQVLGQGPQFIFQYYEKEERGRGNFPDRFSARQFPNYSSELNVNALLLGDSALYLCASSLVGQNGANEKLFFGSGTQLSVL.